A selection of T cell receptor beta chains follows, all from one sample in a study of shared clonotypes between healthy human individuals. Only in-frame clones appear in the TCRdb table, and some are missing; sequencing was by immunoSEQ multiplex PCR. The data hold around 430,000 clones, with around 75% observed a single time. Sample: PBMCs. These receptors were obtained from a woman aged 40 to 50 in good health. Some clones in this sample may be carry-over from other donors' samples. The CDR3 runs from the conserved cysteine through the conserved F or W. The D gene is left open where the match is weak. Expanded clones get a size class; other rows say once, few or many, or leave the size out.

clone_size	v_call	d_call	j_call	cdr3_nt	cdr3_aa
.	TRBV2	.	TRBJ2-7	TGTGCCAGCAGTGAAGCTCTCCCGGGTGGCGAGCAGTACTTC	CASSEALPGGEQYF
few	TRBV28	.	TRBJ2-6	TGTGCCAGCAGTCCCCGGGACCCAGGGAGAGTTTCTGGGGCCAACGTCCTGACTTTC	CASSPRDPGRVSGANVLTF
.	TRBV5-1	TRBD2	TRBJ2-1	TGCGCCAGCCGCAAGCGGGAGGGCGAGAATGAGCAGTTCTTC	CASRKREGENEQFF
once	TRBV30	.	TRBJ2-2	TGTGCCTGGAGTGTACGGAGGGGGTCCGGGGAGCTGTTTTTT	CAWSVRRGSGELFF
.	TRBV6-1	TRBD2	TRBJ2-1	TGTGCCAGCAGTGAAAGGACTAGCGGCAATGAGCAGTTCTTC	CASSERTSGNEQFF
.	TRBV29-1	.	TRBJ2-1	TGCAGCGTTGTATTGCCGGAATGGATGGGAGAGCAGTTCTTC	CSVVLPEWMGEQFF
.	TRBV7-9	TRBD1	TRBJ2-7	TGTGCCAGCAGCTTAGCGCGACAGGGGGCGGTCGACGAGCAGTACTTC	CASSLARQGAVDEQYF
once	TRBV7-7	TRBD1	TRBJ2-3	TGTGCTAGCAGCTTAGGACAGGGCACAGATACGCAGTATTTT	CASSLGQGTDTQYF
.	TRBV5-8	.	TRBJ1-1	TGTGCCAGCAGCTTGGGCTACGGGGACACTGAAGCTTTCTTT	CASSLGYGDTEAFF
.	TRBV7-2	.	TRBJ2-5	TGTGCCAGCAGCTTTGCACAGCAAGAGACCCAGTACTTC	CASSFAQQETQYF
.	TRBV11-2	.	TRBJ2-5	TGTGCCAGCAGTCGGGGACAAACAGAGACCCAGTACTTC	CASSRGQTETQYF
.	TRBV19	.	TRBJ2-7	TGTGCCAGTAGTATCACGGGCCGCGTCTACGAGCAGTACTTC	CASSITGRVYEQYF
.	TRBV15	.	TRBJ2-5	TGTGCCACCAGCAGAGATCGGGCCACAGGGCGAGAGACCCAGTACTTC	CATSRDRATGRETQYF
.	TRBV9	TRBD1	TRBJ2-1	TGTGCCAGCAGCCGGGGACAGGGCTCGGGCAATGAGCAGTTCTTC	CASSRGQGSGNEQFF
.	TRBV29-1	TRBD2	TRBJ2-5	TGCAGCGCCCCCGGGGGGAGGCAAGAGACCCAGTACTTC	CSAPGGRQETQYF
.	TRBV6-1	TRBD1	TRBJ2-7	TGTGCCAGCAGTGTACCACAGGGGTGGTACGAGCAGTACTTC	CASSVPQGWYEQYF
.	TRBV7-8	.	TRBJ2-7	TGTGCCAGCAGCTTAACAGGGAGCAACTACGAGCAGTACTTC	CASSLTGSNYEQYF
few	TRBV5-1	TRBD1	TRBJ1-5	TGCGCCAGCAGCCAGGGACAGGGGGATCAGCCCCAGCATTTT	CASSQGQGDQPQHF
.	TRBV29-1	TRBD2	TRBJ2-3	TGCAGCGTTGGGGGACTAGCGGGAGGAACCACAGATACGCAGTATTTT	CSVGGLAGGTTDTQYF
once	TRBV7-6	.	TRBJ2-3	TGTGCCAGCAGCTCCCTCAGCGGGTTGGGGACAGATACGCAGTATTTT	CASSSLSGLGTDTQYF